The 8 T cell receptor beta chains reported below all come from one sample, sequenced in a study of blood T cell repertoires in COVID-19. Some clones are missing from TCRdb's copy, which holds only in-frame ones; the method was immunoSEQ multiplex PCR. This repertoire shows approximately 210,000 clones, roughly 91% found once; its top ten account for roughly 7.1%. The specimen was PBMCs or T cells enriched from blood (not recorded which). The receptors stem from a man between 25 and 39 years old in a cohort exposed to, infected with or recovered from COVID-19 (not recorded which).

The chain uses TRBV6-5 and TRBJ2-5, with a tentative D call TRBD2 (6 bases). The length of the CDR3 is 15 residues. Germline V gene lookup returns CDR1 MNHEY and CDR2 SVGAGI. V lost 0 bases, J lost 9 bases, and 17 bases lay in between. CDR3 DNA: TGTGCCAGCAGTTACTCGGGACCGGCTACGGGGGCCCAGTACTTC. Protein product: CASSYSGPATGAQYF.

This chain joins TRBV5-1 and TRBJ2-2, with 11 bases that match TRBD2. The CDR3 has 15 amino acids. The V and J ends lost 3 bases and 5 bases, in that order; junction bases with no gene match: 3. From germline, CDR1 is SGHRS and CDR2 YFSETQ. The CDR3 is CASSSLAGGTGELFF. The CDR3 nucleotides read TGCGCCAGCAGCTCCCTAGCGGGAGGAACCGGGGAGCTGTTTTTT.

The chain links TRBV11-2 to TRBJ2-7; possible D gene TRBD2, 6 bases. CDR1 and CDR2 from the germline V gene are SGHAT and FQNNGV. V lost 0 bases and J lost 4, with 22 bases in between. CDR3 length equals 18 residues. The CDR3 coding sequence is TGTGCCAGCAGCTTAGATCTGAAAGTGGGTCTAGCGTCATACGAGCAGTACTTC. Translation gives CASSLDLKVGLASYEQYF.

The chain has TRBV4-1 and TRBJ2-3; possibly TRBD2 for D (6 bases). The germline V gene encodes CDR1 MGHRA and CDR2 YSYEKL. Trimming stripped 4 bases from V and 0 bases from J, with 20 bases between. This CDR3 has 18 residues. CDR3 in DNA: TGCGCCAGCAGCCGATGGGCGGGCGGGACGTCTAGCACAGATACGCAGTATTTT. Translated, it gives CASSRWAGGTSSTDTQYF.

The chain employs TRBV27 and TRBJ1-2, with D unclear. V was clipped by 8 bases and J by 1 base, with 14 bases between them. The CDR3 consists of 14 residues. CDR1 is MNHEY and CDR2 is SMNVEV in the germline V gene (reference sequence). In DNA form, the CDR3 reads TGTGCCAGCCTCCACATGGCCCATAACTATGGCTACACCTTC. Protein sequence: CASLHMAHNYGYTF.

The chain carries TRBV9 and TRBJ1-6; TRBD1 matches 9 bases. The J segment lost 10 bases and the V segment lost 4 bases, leaving 6 bases of the junction unmatched. The CDR3 has 14 amino acids. The V gene's germline CDR1 is SGDLS and CDR2 YYNGEE. CDR3 coding DNA: TGTGCCAGCAGCCTCCGACAGGGGGAATCACCCCTCCACTTT. Amino acid sequence: CASSLRQGESPLHF.

The gene calls are TRBV12-3 or TRBV12-4 and TRBJ2-1; D gene ambiguous. The V end lost 1 base, the J end lost 8 bases, and 9 bases lay between the germline ends. The CDR3 runs 13 residues. CDR3 DNA: TGTGCCAGCAGTTTAGGACTCTCCGATGAGCAGTTCTTC. This encodes CASSLGLSDEQFF.

This clone was found a few times. This chain uses TRBV7-3 with TRBJ2-1; D is ambiguous. The germline V gene has CDR1 SGHTA and CDR2 FQGTGA. This CDR3 spans 13 amino acids. Between the trimmed V and J ends, which lost 3 bases and 3 bases, there was a span of 6 bases. The chain's CDR3 is CASSFDNYNEQFF. The DNA of the CDR3 is TGTGCCAGCAGCTTCGACAACTACAATGAGCAGTTCTTC.